The text below deals with one T cell receptor (beta chain). With 6 bases clipped from V and 7 bases from J, the junction kept 11 bases outside the gene matches. The CDR3 runs 15 residues. Germline CDR1 MGHRA, CDR2 YSYEKL. A PCR-confirmed or clinician-diagnosed COVID-19 case had contacted exposed participants within 2 weeks of entry. The data are from a study of blood T cell repertoires in COVID-19. About the research overall: PBMCs, B-cell-depleted T cells, or T cells provided the cDNA or gDNA that made up the material.

In the original analysis: Cell counts per sample came from amplifying reference gene primers. Profiling relied on immunoSEQ multiplex PCR, and the TCRdb table lists in-frame clones only, not all of them. V, J and clone size are those of that table, while D and trimming were read from the DNA. The sample lists about 140,000 clones; less than 85% were seen once. This chain joins TRBV4-1 and TRBJ2-1, with 8 bases matching TRBD2. The receptor was isolated from a woman aged 18-29 years who had been exposed to COVID-19. The sample consisted of PBMCs or T cells enriched from blood (not recorded which). The CDR3: CASSRAGDGGNEQFF. In DNA form, the CDR3 reads TGCGCCAGCAGTCGAGCGGGAGACGGAGGGAATGAGCAGTTCTTC.